This entry lists 27 T cell receptor beta chains sequenced from one sample in a study of CD4 T cells in relation to SARS-CoV-2 and coronaviruses. Only in-frame clones appear in the TCRdb table, and some are missing; sequencing was by immunoSEQ multiplex PCR. The data contain approximately 16,000 clones, 76% of them singletons. The unexposed donors gave CD4+ T cells in 2011-2018, prior to COVID-19. After roughly 9 days of culture, CD4+ T cells were isolated. These receptors' antigens are unknown. The material sequenced was CD4+ T cells from PBMCs, cultured in vitro. These receptors all come from a human donor in good health.

The J gene is TRBJ2-3, the V gene TRBV9; 8 bases match TRBD2. Germline loops: CDR1 SGDLS, CDR2 YYNGEE. J lost 3 bases, V lost 0 bases, and 6 bases had no gene match. This CDR3 contains 16 residues. In nucleotides, the CDR3 is TGTGCCAGCAGCGTAGCGGGAGGGTCAAATACAGATACGCAGTATTTT. This codes for CASSVAGGSNTDTQYF. Full variable domain (remainder filled in from reference TRBV9 and TRBJ2-3): DSGVTQTPKHLITATGQRVTLRCSPRSGDLSVYWYQQSLDQGLQFLIQYYNGEERAKGNILERFSAQQFPDLHSELNLSSLELGDSALYFCASSVAGGSNTDTQYFGPGTRLTVL.

The genes are TRBV19 and TRBJ1-1; D gene unclear. The CDR3 extends over 13 amino acids. Between the trimmed V and J ends, which lost 6 bases and 6 bases, there was a span of 14 bases. Per germline, CDR1 LNHDA and CDR2 SQIVND (reference sequence). CDR3 sequence reads: CASRSLYLAEAFF. The CDR3 DNA sequence: TGTGCCAGTAGGAGCCTGTACTTAGCTGAAGCTTTCTTT.

This chain connects TRBV5-1 to TRBJ2-1; 9 bases are shared with TRBD1. The J segment lost 5 bases and the V segment lost 0 bases, leaving 9 bases of the junction unmatched. Germline values: CDR1 SGHRS, CDR2 YFSETQ. CDR3 size: 17 residues. This CDR3 is CASSLGQGGSQNNEQFF. The CDR3 DNA is TGCGCCAGCAGCTTGGGACAGGGGGGGTCCCAAAACAATGAGCAGTTCTTC.

The J gene is TRBJ2-5, the V gene TRBV7-3; D gene ambiguous. The CDR3 extends over 13 amino acids. From germline, CDR1 is SGHTA and CDR2 FQGTGA. Trimming stripped 4 bases from V and 5 bases from J, with 11 bases between. CDR3 sequence (DNA): TGTGCCAGCAGCTCAACCCAATGGGAGACCCAGTACTTC. Translating gives CASSSTQWETQYF.

V and J are TRBV2 and TRBJ1-3; D ambiguous. V lost 6 bases and J lost 0, with 15 bases in between. There are 16 residues in the CDR3. Looked up from germline, CDR1 is SNHLY and CDR2 is FYNNEI. The CDR3 coding sequence is TGTGCCAGCAGAAGGGAGGGCGGGTACTCTGGAAACACCATATATTTT. Protein: CASRREGGYSGNTIYF.

The V and J genes are TRBV3-1 (or the pseudogene TRBV3-2) and TRBJ1-2, with D perhaps TRBD1 (6 bases). V lost 4 bases, J lost 4 bases, and 10 bases lay in between. The germline V gene has CDR1 LGHDT and CDR2 YNNKEL (reference sequence). CDR3 length equals 13 residues. This CDR3 is CASSLDRSYGYTF. Here the CDR3 DNA reads TGTGCCAGCAGCCTAGACAGGAGCTATGGCTACACCTTC.

The chain employs TRBV25-1 and TRBJ1-6, with TRBD1 as a possible D gene (5 bases). The length of the CDR3 is 13 residues. Germline V gene data show CDR1 as MGHDK and CDR2 as SYGVNS. V lost 8 bases and J 7 bases, leaving 12 bases between the germline ends. The CDR3 protein is CASSDPGNSPLHF. CDR3 DNA: TGTGCCAGCTCCGACCCAGGGAATTCACCCCTCCACTTT.

This clone has more than one count but fewer than ten. CDR3 bases: TGTGCCACCAGTGATTGGGAGAGGACGCAGTATTTT. Its translation is CATSDWERTQYF. The rearrangement uses TRBV24-1 and TRBJ2-3; tentatively, D is TRBD2 (5 bases). V gave up 2 bases and J gave up 9 bases, with 8 bases separating them. This CDR3 contains 12 residues. The germline V gene has CDR1 KGHDR and CDR2 SFDVKD.

The chain joins TRBV19 to TRBJ2-2, with TRBD1 matching over 9 bases. This CDR3 is built from 13 residues. Trimming took 7 bases from V and 4 from J; bases not matched to a gene: 1. The germline V gene encodes CDR1 LNHDA and CDR2 SQIVND (reference sequence). CDR3 sequence reads: CASKTGGTGELFF. CDR3 coding DNA: TGTGCCAGTAAGACAGGGGGCACCGGGGAGCTGTTTTTT.

The V call is TRBV5-8, the J call TRBJ2-5, with 9 bases lining up with TRBD1. Germline V CDR1 and CDR2: SGHTS, YDEGEE. V lost 6 bases, J lost 1 base, and 7 bases stayed unmatched. CDR3 length: 15 residues. CDR3: CASTGGQGIQETQYF. The CDR3 bases are TGTGCCAGCACTGGCGGACAGGGGATCCAAGAGACCCAGTACTTC.

The V call is TRBV6-5, the J call TRBJ2-5, with D possibly TRBD1 on 6 matching bases. The germline V and J ends were trimmed by 8 bases and 1 base, with 14 bases remaining between them. The V gene's germline CDR1 is MNHEY and CDR2 SVGAGI. This CDR3 has 14 amino acids. CDR3 residues: CASRDTFSQETQYF. CDR3 DNA sequence: TGTGCCAGCCGGGACACCTTCTCCCAAGAGACCCAGTACTTC.

CDR3 coding DNA: TGTGCCAGCAGCAGGGAAGTTTCGGGCGATACGCAGTATTTT. Translation: CASSREVSGDTQYF. The V and J genes are TRBV9 and TRBJ2-3; no definite D call. Trimming took 4 bases from V and 6 from J, leaving 15 bases between them. Germline V gene sequence: CDR1 SGDLS, CDR2 YYNGEE. CDR3 length: 14 residues.

This clone is judged medium-sized. This chain links TRBV9 with TRBJ2-1; D not certain. Trimming stripped 1 base from V and 0 bases from J, with 8 bases between. Germline loops: CDR1 SGDLS, CDR2 YYNGEE. The CDR3 is 15 residues long. The CDR3 DNA sequence: TGTGCCAGCAGCGTATTCGAGACCTCCTACAATGAGCAGTTCTTC. Translated, it gives CASSVFETSYNEQFF.

V usage is TRBV15 and J usage is TRBJ1-1, with unresolved D. Germline V gene data show CDR1 as LNHNV and CDR2 as YYDKDF (reference sequence). This CDR3 spans 11 amino acids. V shed 5 bases and J shed 7 bases, with 8 bases lying between them. Written as DNA, the CDR3 is TGTGCCACCAGCCTCGGCGGTGAAGCTTTCTTT. This encodes CATSLGGEAFF.

V usage is TRBV6-5 and J usage is TRBJ1-3, with D unresolved. V was pared by 6 bases and J by 4 bases, with 7 bases between. The CDR3 runs 12 residues. Germline V lookup: CDR1 MNHEY, CDR2 SVGAGI. The CDR3 DNA is TGTGCCAGCAGATCCGGGGGAAACACCATATATTTT. This sequence encodes CASRSGGNTIYF.

The chain carries TRBV11-2 and TRBJ1-4; D not resolved. This CDR3 region has 15 residues. Trimming removed 1 base at V and 8 bases at J, with 14 bases between. Looked up from germline, CDR1 is SGHAT and CDR2 is FQNNGV. The CDR3 DNA reads TGTGCCAGCAGCTTAGGTGGGCAGATGAGAGAAAAACTGTTTTTT. Encoded protein: CASSLGGQMREKLFF. The variable domain in full, completed from reference TRBV11-2 and TRBJ1-4, reads EAGVAQSPRYKIIEKRQSVAFWCNPISGHATLYWYQQILGQGPKLLIQFQNNGVVDDSQLPKDRFSAERLKGVDSTLKIQPAKLEDSAVYLCASSLGGQMREKLFFGSGTQLSVL.

The chain uses TRBV5-1 and TRBJ1-1; D is perhaps TRBD1 (6 bases). Germline CDR1 SGHRS, CDR2 YFSETQ. The CDR3 runs 14 residues. The V end lost 3 bases, the J end lost 2 bases, and 11 bases lay between the germline ends. For the CDR3, the DNA is TGCGCCAGCAGCTCGACAGGACTAAACACTGAAGCTTTCTTT. Translated: CASSSTGLNTEAFF.

The J gene is TRBJ1-1, the V gene TRBV2; no clear D gene. The germline gives CDR1 SNHLY, CDR2 FYNNEI. The CDR3 covers 13 residues. V was shortened by 7 bases and J by 3 bases, with 12 bases between the two germline ends. The DNA for the CDR3 is TGTGCCAGCACACATACGACGGACACTGAAGCTTTCTTT. Translating it yields CASTHTTDTEAFF. The full variable domain, rest sourced from reference TRBV2 and TRBJ1-1, is EPEVTQTPSHQVTQMGQEVILRCVPISNHLYFYWYRQILGQKVEFLVSFYNNEISEKSEIFDDQFSVERPDGSNFTLKIRSTKLEDSAMYFCASTHTTDTEAFFGQGTRLTVV.

The V gene is TRBV28, the J gene TRBJ1-5, with D perhaps matching TRBD1 (5 bases). This CDR3 is 17 amino acids long. V was shortened by 7 bases and J by 11 bases, with 30 bases between the two germline ends. Germline-derived CDR1 and CDR2 are MDHEN and SYDVKM. CDR3: CASTTTGLRGLISAQHF. In DNA, the CDR3 is TGTGCCAGCACAACCACGGGGCTTCGGGGGTTAATCAGTGCCCAGCATTTT.

The gene calls are TRBV27 and TRBJ2-5; possibly TRBD2 for D (5 bases). The CDR3 is made up of 13 amino acids. Per germline, CDR1 MNHEY and CDR2 SMNVEV (reference sequence). V was shortened by 3 bases and J by 5 bases, with 10 bases between the two germline ends. CDR3 DNA sequence: TGTGCCAGCAGTTTGAGGGTGGGGGAGACCCAGTACTTC. Its protein product is CASSLRVGETQYF.

This clone was detected once. CDR3 bases: TGTGCCAGCAGCTTGGCCGGGGCCCCAGGTGGCTACACCTTC. The encoded protein is CASSLAGAPGGYTF. The chain employs TRBV5-6 and TRBJ1-2, with D perhaps matching TRBD1 (5 bases). Germline lookup yields CDR1 SGHDT and CDR2 YYEEEE. V was cut by 0 bases and J by 7 bases, with 13 bases left in between. The CDR3 is 14 residues long.

J is TRBJ1-2 and V is TRBV18; 7 bases map to TRBD1. The CDR3 extends over 13 amino acids. Germline-derived CDR1 and CDR2 are KGHSH and LQKENI. Trimming at V came to 6 bases and at J to 6 bases, leaving 7 bases not matched to a gene. This chain's CDR3 is CASSPGTDHGYTF. The CDR3 nucleotides are TGTGCCAGCTCGCCCGGGACAGATCATGGCTACACCTTC.

The chain uses TRBV5-4 and TRBJ1-1, with D maybe TRBD1 (5 bases). Germline V gene lookup returns CDR1 SGHNT and CDR2 YYREEE (reference sequence). The CDR3 sequence is 14 residues long. V lost 4 bases to trimming and J lost 0 bases, with 10 bases between them. The CDR3: CASSPGTVNTEAFF. In DNA, the CDR3 is TGTGCCAGCAGCCCCGGGACGGTGAACACTGAAGCTTTCTTT.

The rearrangement links TRBV25-1 to TRBJ1-3; D may be TRBD1 (5 bases). The CDR3 length is 15 residues. V gave up 4 bases and J gave up 2 bases, with 12 bases separating them. Germline-derived CDR1 and CDR2 are MGHDK and SYGVNS. CDR3 sequence reads: CASSAGGGAGNTIYF. The CDR3 bases are TGTGCCAGCAGTGCCGGGGGAGGGGCTGGAAACACCATATATTTT. The full variable domain, its missing parts supplied by reference TRBV25-1 and TRBJ1-3, is EADIYQTPRYLVIGTGKKITLECSQTMGHDKMYWYQQDPGMELHLIHYSYGVNSTEKGDLSSESTVSRIRTEHFPLTLESARPSHTSQYLCASSAGGGAGNTIYFGEGSWLTVV.

The genes are TRBV24-1 and TRBJ1-5, with D unclear. There are 16 residues in the CDR3. The V end was cut by 2 bases, the J end by 6 bases, with 16 bases between. Germline CDR1 and CDR2: KGHDR and SFDVKD. The CDR3 nucleotides read TGTGCCACCAGTGATTCCCGGGTCCCAGGAACTCAGCCCCAGCATTTT. Protein: CATSDSRVPGTQPQHF.

The gene calls are TRBV4-2 and TRBJ2-7; TRBD2 aligns across 15 bases. Germline-derived CDR1 and CDR2 are LGHNA and YNFKEQ. The V gene end was trimmed by 4 bases and the J gene end by 2 bases; junction bases not matched to a gene: 6. The CDR3 consists of 17 residues. CDR3 protein: CASSPGLAGGPTYEQYF. CDR3 bases: TGTGCCAGCAGCCCGGGACTAGCGGGAGGCCCAACCTACGAGCAGTACTTC.

The chain joins TRBV10-3 to TRBJ2-5, with 10 bases that match TRBD1. Germline V gene lookup returns CDR1 ENHRY and CDR2 SYGVKD. The V gene end was trimmed by 6 bases and the J gene end by 2 bases; junction bases not matched to a gene: 9. The CDR3 extends over 16 amino acids. The CDR3 DNA reads TGTGCCATCAGGGACCGGGACAGGGGAACGCAAGAGACCCAGTACTTC. Protein: CAIRDRDRGTQETQYF.